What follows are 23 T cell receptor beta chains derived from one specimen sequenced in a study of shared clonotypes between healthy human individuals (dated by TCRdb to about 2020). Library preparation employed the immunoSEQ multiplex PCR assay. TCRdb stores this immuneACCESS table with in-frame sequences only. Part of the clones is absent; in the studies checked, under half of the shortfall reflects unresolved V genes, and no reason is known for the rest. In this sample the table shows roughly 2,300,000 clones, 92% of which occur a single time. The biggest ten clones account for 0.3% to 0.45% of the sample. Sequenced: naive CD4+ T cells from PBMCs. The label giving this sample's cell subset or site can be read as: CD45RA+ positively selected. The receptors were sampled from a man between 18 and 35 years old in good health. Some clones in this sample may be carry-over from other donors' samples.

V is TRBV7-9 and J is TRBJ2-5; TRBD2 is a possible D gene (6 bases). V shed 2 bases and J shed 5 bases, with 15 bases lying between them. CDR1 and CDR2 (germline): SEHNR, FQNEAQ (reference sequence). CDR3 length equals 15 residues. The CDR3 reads CASSLTTGVGETQYF. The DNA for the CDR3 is TGTGCCAGCAGCTTAACGACGGGAGTCGGGGAGACCCAGTACTTC.

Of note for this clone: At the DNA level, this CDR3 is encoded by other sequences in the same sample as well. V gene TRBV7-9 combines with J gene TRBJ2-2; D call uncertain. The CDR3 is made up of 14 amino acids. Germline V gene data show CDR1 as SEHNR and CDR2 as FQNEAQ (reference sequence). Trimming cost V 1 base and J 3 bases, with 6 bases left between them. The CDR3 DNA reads TGTGCCAGCAGCTTAGTCTTGGACACCGGGGAGCTGTTTTTT. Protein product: CASSLVLDTGELFF.

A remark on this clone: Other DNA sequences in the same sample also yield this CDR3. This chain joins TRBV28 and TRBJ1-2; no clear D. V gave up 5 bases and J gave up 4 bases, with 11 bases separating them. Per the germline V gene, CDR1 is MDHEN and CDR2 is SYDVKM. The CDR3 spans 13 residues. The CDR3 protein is CASSPTGTYGYTF. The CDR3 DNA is TGTGCCAGCAGTCCCACGGGAACCTATGGCTACACCTTC.

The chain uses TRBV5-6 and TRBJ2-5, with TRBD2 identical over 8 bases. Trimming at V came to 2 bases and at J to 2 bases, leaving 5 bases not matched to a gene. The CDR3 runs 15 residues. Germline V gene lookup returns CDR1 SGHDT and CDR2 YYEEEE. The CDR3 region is CASSFGAGVQETQYF. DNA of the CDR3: TGTGCCAGCAGCTTCGGAGCGGGAGTGCAAGAGACCCAGTACTTC.

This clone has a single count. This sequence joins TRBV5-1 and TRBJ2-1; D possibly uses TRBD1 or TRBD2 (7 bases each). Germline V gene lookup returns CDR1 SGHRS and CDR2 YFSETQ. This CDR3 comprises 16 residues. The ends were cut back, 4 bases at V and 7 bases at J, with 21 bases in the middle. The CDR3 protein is CASSEGAGLGINEQFF. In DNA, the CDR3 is TGCGCCAGCAGCGAGGGGGCCGGACTAGGTATTAATGAGCAGTTCTTC. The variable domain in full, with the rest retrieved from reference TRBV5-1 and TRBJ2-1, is KAGVTQTPRYLIKTRGQQVTLSCSPISGHRSVSWYQQTPGQGLQFLFEYFSETQRNKGNFPGRFSGRQFSNSRSEMNVSTLELGDSALYLCASSEGAGLGINEQFFGPGTRLTVL.

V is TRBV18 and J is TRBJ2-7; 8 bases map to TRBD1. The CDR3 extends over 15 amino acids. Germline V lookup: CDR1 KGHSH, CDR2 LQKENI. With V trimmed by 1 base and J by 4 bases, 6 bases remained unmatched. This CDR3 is CASSPLGQGGYEQYF. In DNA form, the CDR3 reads TGTGCCAGCTCACCACTTGGACAGGGCGGGTACGAGCAGTACTTC.

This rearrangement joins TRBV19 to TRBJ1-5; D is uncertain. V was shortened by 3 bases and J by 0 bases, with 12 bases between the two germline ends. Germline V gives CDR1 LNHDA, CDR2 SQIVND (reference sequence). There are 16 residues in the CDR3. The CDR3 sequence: CASSMVTTLSNQPQHF. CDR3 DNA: TGTGCCAGTAGTATGGTGACCACCCTTAGCAATCAGCCCCAGCATTTT. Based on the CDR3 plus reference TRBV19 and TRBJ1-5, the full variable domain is DGGITQSPKYLFRKEGQNVTLSCEQNLNHDAMYWYRQDPGQGLRLIYYSQIVNDFQKGDIAEGYSVSREKKESFPLTVTSAQKNPTAFYLCASSMVTTLSNQPQHFGDGTRLSIL.

The DNA for the CDR3 is TGTGCCAGCAGCTCCCGCACGGGAGGGCCTGGAGAGCAGTACTTC. This translates into CASSSRTGGPGEQYF. The chain joins TRBV11-2 to TRBJ2-7; 8 nucleotides line up with TRBD2. CDR3 length: 15 amino acids. Trimming removed 4 bases from V and 7 bases from J; junction bases left unmatched: 12. Germline V gives CDR1 SGHAT, CDR2 FQNNGV.

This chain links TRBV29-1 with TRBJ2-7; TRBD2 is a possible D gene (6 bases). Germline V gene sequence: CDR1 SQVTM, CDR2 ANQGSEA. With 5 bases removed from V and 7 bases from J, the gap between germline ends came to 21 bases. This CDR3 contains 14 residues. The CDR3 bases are TGCAGCGTTAGCCCGGGACTGCCAGATCGGGAGCAGTACTTC. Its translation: CSVSPGLPDREQYF.

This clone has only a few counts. The CDR3: CASSQNPARAGNTEAFF. CDR3 in DNA: TGCGCCAGCAGCCAAAACCCAGCTCGGGCAGGGAACACTGAAGCTTTCTTT. This chain uses TRBV4-1 with TRBJ1-1; D is ambiguous. Trimming left V 2 bases short and J 1 base short, with 17 bases between. CDR1 MGHRA and CDR2 YSYEKL come from the germline V gene. CDR3 size: 17 residues.

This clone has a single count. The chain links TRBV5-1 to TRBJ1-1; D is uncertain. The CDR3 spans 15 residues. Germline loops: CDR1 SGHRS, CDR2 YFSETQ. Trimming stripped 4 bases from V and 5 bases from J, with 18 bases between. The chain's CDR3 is CASSTRAVKGTEAFF. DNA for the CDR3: TGCGCCAGCAGCACCCGAGCCGTAAAAGGGACTGAAGCTTTCTTT.

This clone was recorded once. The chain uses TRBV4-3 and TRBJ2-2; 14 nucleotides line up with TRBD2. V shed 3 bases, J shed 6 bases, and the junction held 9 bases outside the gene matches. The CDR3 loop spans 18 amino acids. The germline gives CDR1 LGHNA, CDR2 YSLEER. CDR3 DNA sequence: TGCGCCAGCAGCCAGGGTGGACTAGCGGGAGGCCATGCCGGGGAGCTGTTTTTT. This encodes CASSQGGLAGGHAGELFF.

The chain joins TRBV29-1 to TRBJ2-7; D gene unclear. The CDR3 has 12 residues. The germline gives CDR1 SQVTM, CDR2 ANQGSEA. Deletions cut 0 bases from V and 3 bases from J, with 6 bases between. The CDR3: CSVEDPRYEQYF. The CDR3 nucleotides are TGCAGCGTTGAAGATCCGCGCTACGAGCAGTACTTC.

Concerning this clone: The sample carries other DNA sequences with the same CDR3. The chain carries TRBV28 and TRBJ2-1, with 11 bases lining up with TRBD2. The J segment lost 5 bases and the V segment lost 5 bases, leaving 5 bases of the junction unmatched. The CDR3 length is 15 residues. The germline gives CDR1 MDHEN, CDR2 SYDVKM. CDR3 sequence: CASSTGTSGNNEQFF. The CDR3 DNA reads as TGTGCCAGCAGTACCGGGACTAGCGGAAACAATGAGCAGTTCTTC.

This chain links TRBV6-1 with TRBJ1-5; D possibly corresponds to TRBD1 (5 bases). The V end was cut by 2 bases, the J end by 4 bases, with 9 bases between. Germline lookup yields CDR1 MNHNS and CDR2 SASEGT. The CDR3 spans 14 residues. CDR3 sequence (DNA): TGTGCCAGCAGTGAAAGGCCAGGGAATCAGCCCCAGCATTTT. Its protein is CASSERPGNQPQHF.

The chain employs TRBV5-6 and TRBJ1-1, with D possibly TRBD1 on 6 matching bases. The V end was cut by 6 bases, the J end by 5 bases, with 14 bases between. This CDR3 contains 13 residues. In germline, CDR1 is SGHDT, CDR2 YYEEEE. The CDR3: CASIGGAGTEAFF. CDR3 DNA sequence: TGTGCCAGCATTGGGGGGGCTGGGACTGAAGCTTTCTTT.

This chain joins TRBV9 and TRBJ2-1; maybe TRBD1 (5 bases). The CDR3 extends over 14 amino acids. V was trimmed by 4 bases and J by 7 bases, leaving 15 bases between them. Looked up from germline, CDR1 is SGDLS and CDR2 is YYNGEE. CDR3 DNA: TGTGCCAGCAGCCCCCACAGGCATCAGAATGAGCAGTTCTTC. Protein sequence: CASSPHRHQNEQFF.

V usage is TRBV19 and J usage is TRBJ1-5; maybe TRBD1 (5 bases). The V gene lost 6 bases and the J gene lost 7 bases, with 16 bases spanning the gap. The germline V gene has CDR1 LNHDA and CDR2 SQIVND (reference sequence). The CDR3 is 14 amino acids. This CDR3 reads CASSPAGLEQPQHF. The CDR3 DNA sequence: TGTGCCAGTAGCCCCGCAGGGCTCGAGCAGCCCCAGCATTTT.

In DNA, the CDR3 is TGTGCCAGCAACCCAGCGGGTGTCCGGAACGAGCAGTACTTC. Its translation: CASNPAGVRNEQYF. The chain is built from TRBV28 and TRBJ2-7; D is perhaps TRBD2 (6 bases). V lost 7 bases and J 5 bases, leaving 18 bases between the germline ends. Germline CDR1 and CDR2: MDHEN and SYDVKM. The CDR3 loop spans 14 amino acids.

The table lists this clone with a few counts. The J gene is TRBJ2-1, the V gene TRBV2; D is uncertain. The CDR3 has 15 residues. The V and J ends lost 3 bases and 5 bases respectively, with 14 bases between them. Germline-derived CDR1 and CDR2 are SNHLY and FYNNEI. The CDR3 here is CASSEEASIHNEQFF. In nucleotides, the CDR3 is TGTGCCAGCAGTGAGGAAGCGAGCATCCACAATGAGCAGTTCTTC.

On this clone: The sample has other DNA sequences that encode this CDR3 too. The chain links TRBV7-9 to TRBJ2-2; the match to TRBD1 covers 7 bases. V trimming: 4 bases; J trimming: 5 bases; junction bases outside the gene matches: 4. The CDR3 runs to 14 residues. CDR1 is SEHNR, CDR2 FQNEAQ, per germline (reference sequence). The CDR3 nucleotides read TGTGCCAGCAGCTACAGGGGATCTACCGGGGAGCTGTTTTTT. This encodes CASSYRGSTGELFF.

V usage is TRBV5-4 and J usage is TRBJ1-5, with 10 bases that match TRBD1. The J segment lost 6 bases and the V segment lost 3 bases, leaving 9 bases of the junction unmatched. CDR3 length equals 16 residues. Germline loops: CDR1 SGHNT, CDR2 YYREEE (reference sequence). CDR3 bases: TGTGCCAGCAGCTCGGGCCCGGGACAGGGGTCTCAGCCCCAGCATTTT. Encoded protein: CASSSGPGQGSQPQHF.

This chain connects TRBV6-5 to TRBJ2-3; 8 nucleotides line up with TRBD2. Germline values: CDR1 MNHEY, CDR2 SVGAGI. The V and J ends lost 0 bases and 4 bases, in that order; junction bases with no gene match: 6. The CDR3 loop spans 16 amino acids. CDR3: CASSYSRTSPPDTQYF. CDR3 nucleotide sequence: TGTGCCAGCAGTTACTCGAGGACTAGCCCCCCAGATACGCAGTATTTT.